This T cell receptor (beta chain) was captured in a study of cytomegalovirus exposure and HLA in healthy donors. Study-wide results and caveats: Among the sequence variants, a highly shared cluster was likely an artifact of sequencing. A further, later analysis showed that HLA-associated TCR beta chains (compared with equally common others) were more clonally expanded.

Germline V gene lookup returns CDR1 WNHNN and CDR2 SYGVQD (reference sequence). The CDR3 totals 14 residues. Healthy bone marrow donors made up the cohort. The PCR was carried out with 60 Vbeta primers and 13 Jbeta primers. Data came from immunoSEQ multiplex PCR; TCRdb stores just in-frame clones and leaves some out. The sample holds fewer than 150,000 clones, about 78% seen once. This clone was recorded a few times. Antigen: not known. V and J are TRBV10-1 and TRBJ2-5; 9 nucleotides align to TRBD1. The J call could be wrong; TRBJ2-7 is a better fit for the DNA end. Sequencing was carried out using PBMCs. The receptor was derived from a man aged 18 to 29 in good health and CMV-seronegative. DNA for the CDR3: TGCGCCAGCAGTGAACAGGGGGCTCTCCACGAGCAGTACTTC. It is translated as CASSEQGALHEQYF.